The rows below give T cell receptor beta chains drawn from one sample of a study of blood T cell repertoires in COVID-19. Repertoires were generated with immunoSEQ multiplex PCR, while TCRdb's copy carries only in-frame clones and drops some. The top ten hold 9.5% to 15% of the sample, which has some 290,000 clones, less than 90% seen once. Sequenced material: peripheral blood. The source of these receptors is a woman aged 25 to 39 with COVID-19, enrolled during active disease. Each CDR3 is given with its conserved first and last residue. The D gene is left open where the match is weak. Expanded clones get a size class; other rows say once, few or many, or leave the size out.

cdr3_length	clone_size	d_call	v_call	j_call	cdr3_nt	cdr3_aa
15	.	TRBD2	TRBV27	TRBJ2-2	TGTGCCAGCAGTTTCAGCGGGGGGGCGGCCGGGGAGCTGTTTTTT	CASSFSGGAAGELFF
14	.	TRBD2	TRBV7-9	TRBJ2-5	TGTGCCAGCAGCCCGGGACTAGCGGGGGAGTTCCAGTACTTC	CASSPGLAGEFQYF
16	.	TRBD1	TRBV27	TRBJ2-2	TGTGCCAGCAGTTTATTGGTGACAGGGGACACCGGGGAGCTGTTTTTT	CASSLLVTGDTGELFF
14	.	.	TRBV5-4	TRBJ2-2	TGTGCCAGCAGCTTCCGCAGGGCAGGCGGGGAGCTGTTTTTT	CASSFRRAGGELFF
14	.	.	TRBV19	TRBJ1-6	TGTGCCAGTAGTATCGGACACAGAAATTCACCCCTCCACTTT	CASSIGHRNSPLHF
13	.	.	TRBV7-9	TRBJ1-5	TGTGCCAGCAGTCCACTCCTACCTCAGCCCCAGCATTTT	CASSPLLPQPQHF
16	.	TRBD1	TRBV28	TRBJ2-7	TGTGCCAGCAGCAAACCTCAGGTCACAGGGGTCCACGAGCAGTACTTC	CASSKPQVTGVHEQYF
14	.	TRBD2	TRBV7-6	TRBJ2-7	TGTGCCAGCAGCCCCGGCGGGGGGAGCTACGAGCAGTACTTC	CASSPGGGSYEQYF
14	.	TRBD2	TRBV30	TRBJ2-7	TGTGCCTCGGGCGAGCGGGGGTACACCTACGAGCAGTACTTC	CASGERGYTYEQYF
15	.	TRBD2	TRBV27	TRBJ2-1	TGTGCCACCCACGATCCCGGGACTAGGGACAATGAGCAGTTCTTC	CATHDPGTRDNEQFF
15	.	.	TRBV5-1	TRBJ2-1	TGCGCCAGCAGCTTGGCCTGGGACTTCCGCAATGAGCAGTTCTTC	CASSLAWDFRNEQFF
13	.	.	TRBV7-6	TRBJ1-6	TGTGCCAGCAGTTTTAACTTCAATTCACCCCTCCACTTT	CASSFNFNSPLHF
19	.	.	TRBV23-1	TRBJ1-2	TGCGCCAGCAGTCAACCCCTCCCGGTACAGGACACGTCTGGATATGGCTACACCTTC	CASSQPLPVQDTSGYGYTF
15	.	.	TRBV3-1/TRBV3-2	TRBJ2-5	TGTGCCAGCAGCCAAACCGGGACGGGGACTTACACCCAGTACTTC	CASSQTGTGTYTQYF
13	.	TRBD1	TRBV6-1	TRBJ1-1	TGTGCCAGCAGTGAGCAGGGGGTCACTGAAGCTTTCTTT	CASSEQGVTEAFF
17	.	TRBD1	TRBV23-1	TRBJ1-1	TGCGCCAGCAGTCAATCGAAGCAGGGGGCCTTTTATACTGAAGCTTTCTTT	CASSQSKQGAFYTEAFF
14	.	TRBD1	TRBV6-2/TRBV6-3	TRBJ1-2	TGTGCCAGCAGCGGGACAGGGGGTATTTATGGCTACACCTTC	CASSGTGGIYGYTF
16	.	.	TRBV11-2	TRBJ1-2	TGTGCCAGCAGCTTAGGAGGGAGGGGAACTAACTATGGCTACACCTTC	CASSLGGRGTNYGYTF
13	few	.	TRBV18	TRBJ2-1	TGTGCCAGCTCACCACCTTCCCGTGATGAGCAGTTCTTC	CASSPPSRDEQFF
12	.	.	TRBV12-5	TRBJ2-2	TGTGCTAGTGGTCAGAATCCCGGGGAGCTGTTTTTT	CASGQNPGELFF
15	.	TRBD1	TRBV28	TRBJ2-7	TGTGCCAGCACCACTCCCGGGACAGGGGAAGGCGGGCAGTACTTC	CASTTPGTGEGGQYF
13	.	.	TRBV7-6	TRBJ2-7	TGTGCCAGCAGCTTCTCAGGGTTCTACGAGCAGTACTTC	CASSFSGFYEQYF
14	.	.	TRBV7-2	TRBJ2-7	TGTGCCAGCAGCCCATACAGGGGGGGCTACGAGCAGTACTTC	CASSPYRGGYEQYF
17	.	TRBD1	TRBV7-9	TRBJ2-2	TGTGCCAGCAGCTTAGTCCCCGGGACAGGCGGGACCGGGGAGCTGTTTTTT	CASSLVPGTGGTGELFF
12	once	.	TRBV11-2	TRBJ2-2	TGTGCCAGCAGCCCAACGAGCGGGGAGCTGTTTTTT	CASSPTSGELFF
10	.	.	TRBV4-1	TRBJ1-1	TGCGCCAGCAGTAGGGGGTTAGCTTTCTTT	CASSRGLAFF
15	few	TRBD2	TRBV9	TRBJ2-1	TGTGCCAGCAGCGTAGTGGGACTAGCGAACAATGAGCAGTTCTTC	CASSVVGLANNEQFF
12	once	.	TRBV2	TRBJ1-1	TGTGCCGCACAGGGTGGGGGTGATGAAGCTTTCTTT	CAAQGGGDEAFF
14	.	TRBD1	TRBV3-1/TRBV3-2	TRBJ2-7	TGTGCCAGCAGCCATGGACAGGGTAGGGACGAGCAGTACTTC	CASSHGQGRDEQYF
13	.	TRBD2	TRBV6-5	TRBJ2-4	TGTGCCAGCAGCGGGACTACAGAAAACATTCAGTACTTC	CASSGTTENIQYF
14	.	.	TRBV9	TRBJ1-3	TGTGCCAGCAGCGTCGGGTTCTCTGGAAACACCATATATTTT	CASSVGFSGNTIYF
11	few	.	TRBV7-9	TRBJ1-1	TGTGCCAGCAGCCCGGGGGCTGAAGCTTTCTTT	CASSPGAEAFF
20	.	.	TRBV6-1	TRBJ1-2	TGTGCCAGCAGTGAAGGAGGGGAGGACGCTATGTCGCCTTATAACTATGGCTACACCTTC	CASSEGGEDAMSPYNYGYTF
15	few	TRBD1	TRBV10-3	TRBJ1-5	TGTGCCATCAGTGAGGGACAGGGGTTTGGTCAGCCCCAGCATTTT	CAISEGQGFGQPQHF
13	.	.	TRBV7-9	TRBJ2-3	TGTGCCAGCAGCCGGACTGTCCTCCATACGCAGTATTTT	CASSRTVLHTQYF
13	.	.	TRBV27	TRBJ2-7	TGTGCCAGCTCCCAAGCGGCGACCTACGAGCAGTACTTC	CASSQAATYEQYF
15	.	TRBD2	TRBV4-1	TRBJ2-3	TGCGCCAGCAGCCCTGGGCTAGCGGACACAGATACGCAGTATTTT	CASSPGLADTDTQYF
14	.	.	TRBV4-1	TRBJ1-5	TGCGCCAGCAGCGTAGCAGCGGATGATCAGCCCCAGCATTTT	CASSVAADDQPQHF
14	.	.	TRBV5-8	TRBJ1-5	TGTGCCAGCAGCTTCCAGTATAGCAATCAGCCCCAGCATTTT	CASSFQYSNQPQHF
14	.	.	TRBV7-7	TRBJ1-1	TGTGCCAGCAGCCAGATCAGGGGCGCGACTGAAGCTTTCTTT	CASSQIRGATEAFF
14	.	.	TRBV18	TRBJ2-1	TGTGCCAGCTCACTGTCTAACTCCTACAATGAGCAGTTCTTC	CASSLSNSYNEQFF
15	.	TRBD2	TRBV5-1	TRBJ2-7	TGCGCCAGCAGCTACAACGGGGGGTCGGAGTACGAGCAGTACTTC	CASSYNGGSEYEQYF
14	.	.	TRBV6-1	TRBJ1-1	TGTGCCAGCAGTGAGGTTGGGGGCGGCACTGAAGCTTTCTTT	CASSEVGGGTEAFF
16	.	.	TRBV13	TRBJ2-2	TGTGCCAGCAGCTTATCGGTGGGGGGGCCCCCCGGGGAGCTGTTTTTT	CASSLSVGGPPGELFF